This TCR beta chain was observed in a study of blood T cell repertoires in COVID-19. On the study more broadly: PBMCs, B-cell-depleted T cells, or T cells provided the cDNA or gDNA that made up the material.

The germline gives CDR1 MDHEN, CDR2 SYDVKM. This CDR3 comprises 14 residues. TCRdb's table, derived via immunoSEQ multiplex PCR, lists solely in-frame clones and lacks some. The sample consists of a few hundred thousand clones, 80% to 90% of them appearing once. About this clone: Compared with germline, one end of the junction differs, possibly owing to a read error.

The sequence came from a woman younger than 45 who had recovered from COVID-19. The sample consisted of PBMCs or T cells enriched from blood (not recorded which). This rearrangement joins TRBV28 to TRBJ2-5, with D perhaps TRBD2 (5 bases). The CDR3 sequence: CASRSDWTQETQYF. The CDR3 DNA sequence: TGTGCCAGCAGATCGGACTGGACCCAAGAGACTCAGTACTTC.